These 23 T cell receptor beta chains came from one sample sequenced in a study of technical replicates of blood from several donors. TCRdb's copy holds only in-frame clones and misses some; the assay was immunoSEQ multiplex PCR. This sample yields 78,000 or so clones, of which 91% are seen a single time; less than 0.4% belongs to the top ten. Sequencing was performed on T cells isolated from PBMCs. Receptors were obtained from a human donor in good health. Some clones in this sample may be carry-over from other donors' samples.

The rearrangement uses TRBV2 and TRBJ1-1; D gene ambiguous. Germline loops: CDR1 SNHLY, CDR2 FYNNEI. The length of the CDR3 is 11 residues. Trimming stripped 7 bases from V and 6 bases from J, with 9 bases between. CDR3 DNA: TGTGCCAGCAAGCGCCCTCCTGAAGCTTTCTTT. Protein: CASKRPPEAFF.

Here the CDR3 DNA reads TGTGCCAGCAGCTACCGGACTAGCGGGAGCGGCCCGTACTTC. Encoded protein: CASSYRTSGSGPYF. This chain uses TRBV12-1 with TRBJ2-5; the DNA was not used to check the table's D call, TRBD2. TRBV12-1 is a recognized pseudogene. The CDR3 is made up of 14 amino acids.

The gene calls are TRBV6-5 and TRBJ1-2; 9 bases match TRBD1. After removal of 6 bases from V and 2 bases from J, the junction contained 1 base not matched to a gene. Per the germline V gene, CDR1 is MNHEY and CDR2 is SVGAGI. This CDR3 comprises 13 residues. CDR3 loop: CASRGTGNYGYTF. The CDR3 region has the DNA TGTGCCAGCAGGGGGACAGGGAACTATGGCTACACCTTC.

V and J are TRBV27 and TRBJ1-1, with 8 bases aligning to TRBD1. The CDR3 is 17 amino acids. V lost 7 bases, J lost 0 bases, and 13 bases stayed unmatched. Germline V gives CDR1 MNHEY, CDR2 SMNVEV (reference sequence). CDR3 residues: CASKRTGTGRLNTEAFF. As DNA, the CDR3 is TGTGCCAGCAAGAGGACCGGGACAGGAAGACTGAACACTGAAGCTTTCTTT.

This chain uses TRBV7-2 with TRBJ2-7; D is unresolved. V lost 5 bases and J lost 7, with 21 bases in between. Germline V gene lookup returns CDR1 SGHTA and CDR2 FQGNSA. This CDR3 region has 15 residues. The DNA for the CDR3 is TGTGCCAGCAGCGTTGCCCACTCACGGGTGTGGGAGCAGTACTTC. Protein: CASSVAHSRVWEQYF.

This chain connects TRBV18 to TRBJ1-1; D is possibly TRBD1 (5 bases). Germline CDR1 KGHSH, CDR2 LQKENI. The V and J ends lost 4 bases and 1 base respectively, with 10 bases between them. This CDR3 has 14 amino acids. The CDR3 region has the DNA TGTGCCAGCTCACTCACAACAGGGAACACTGAAGCTTTCTTT. As protein: CASSLTTGNTEAFF.

The V call is TRBV13, the J call TRBJ2-1, with 9 bases aligning to TRBD2. Per the germline V gene, CDR1 is PRHDT and CDR2 is FYEKMQ (reference sequence). After removal of 0 bases from V and 10 bases from J, the junction contained 10 bases not matched to a gene. CDR3 length: 16 amino acids. The CDR3 is CASSLGPLAAGGEQFF. In nucleotides, the CDR3 is TGTGCCAGCAGCTTAGGCCCCCTCGCGGCGGGGGGGGAGCAGTTCTTC.

V is TRBV11-2 and J is TRBJ2-2, with 13 positions matching TRBD2. Germline CDR1 and CDR2: SGHAT and FQNNGV. V lost 4 bases and J lost 7; bases outside the gene matches: 9. The CDR3 contains 17 residues. In nucleotides, the CDR3 is TGTGCCAGCAGCTCAAGGACTAGCGGGAGAGGATTCGGGGAGCTGTTTTTT. Its translation: CASSSRTSGRGFGELFF.

The chain has TRBV28 and TRBJ2-3; TRBD2 matches at 8 bases. V lost 3 bases and J lost 5; bases outside the gene matches: 7. Looked up from germline, CDR1 is MDHEN and CDR2 is SYDVKM. This CDR3 is 15 amino acids long. CDR3 coding DNA: TGTGCCAGCAGTTTGATACCGGGACTAGGAGATACGCAGTATTTT. Residues: CASSLIPGLGDTQYF. The entire variable domain, with the rest obtained from reference TRBV28 and TRBJ2-3, is as follows: DVKVTQSSRYLVKRTGEKVFLECVQDMDHENMFWYRQDPGLGLRLIYFSYDVKMKEKGDIPEGYSVSREKKERFSLILESASTNQTSMYLCASSLIPGLGDTQYFGPGTRLTVL.

The V gene is TRBV5-1, the J gene TRBJ1-3; unclear D gene. With 0 bases removed from V and 11 bases from J, the gap between germline ends came to 9 bases. This CDR3 is built from 12 residues. CDR1 and CDR2 from the germline V gene are SGHRS and YFSETQ. The CDR3 loop reads CASSLGGSSIYF. Written as DNA, the CDR3 is TGCGCCAGCAGCTTGGGTGGCTCTTCCATATATTTT. Drawing the rest from reference TRBV5-1 and TRBJ1-3, the complete variable domain is KAGVTQTPRYLIKTRGQQVTLSCSPISGHRSVSWYQQTPGQGLQFLFEYFSETQRNKGNFPGRFSGRQFSNSRSEMNVSTLELGDSALYLCASSLGGSSIYFGEGSWLTVV.

V is TRBV6-6 and J is TRBJ1-6; tentatively, D is TRBD1 (5 bases). Germline values: CDR1 MNHNY, CDR2 SVGAGI (reference sequence). The CDR3 has 16 residues. V dropped 2 bases and J dropped 6 bases, with 14 bases sitting between them. CDR3 protein: CASSYGAGFVNSPLHF. DNA of the CDR3: TGTGCCAGCAGTTACGGGGCAGGTTTTGTTAATTCACCCCTCCACTTT.

The rearrangement joins TRBV9 to TRBJ2-5, with D possibly matching TRBD2 (7 bases). This CDR3 contains 16 residues. V lost 0 bases, J lost 0 bases, and 12 bases lay in between. Per germline, CDR1 SGDLS and CDR2 YYNGEE. CDR3 region: CASSVAGGRNQETQYF. The CDR3 DNA sequence: TGTGCCAGCAGCGTAGCGGGGGGCCGAAACCAAGAGACCCAGTACTTC.

In this sample, this clone turned up once. V is TRBV7-9 and J is TRBJ2-7; weak D call: TRBD1 (6 bases). This CDR3 region has 14 residues. Germline assignment: CDR1 SEHNR and CDR2 FQNEAQ (reference sequence). Trimming cost V 0 bases and J 7 bases, with 13 bases left between them. The CDR3 here is CASSLASGDREQYF. DNA of the CDR3: TGTGCCAGCAGCTTAGCCAGCGGAGACAGGGAGCAGTACTTC. The full variable domain, completed using reference TRBV7-9 and TRBJ2-7, is DTGVSQNPRHKITKRGQNVTFRCDPISEHNRLYWYRQTLGQGPEFLTYFQNEAQLEKSRLLSDRFSAERPKGSFSTLEIQRTEQGDSAMYLCASSLASGDREQYFGPGTRLTVT.

The chain combines TRBV7-8 with TRBJ1-4, with TRBD1 identical over 7 bases. The V gene end was trimmed by 0 bases and the J gene end by 1 base; junction bases not matched to a gene: 11. The CDR3 has 19 amino acids. Germline-derived CDR1 and CDR2 are SGHVS and FQNEAQ. Written as DNA, the CDR3 is TGTGCCAGCAGCTTAGCGCTCAGTAGAGGGGGCGAAACTAATGAAAAACTGTTTTTT. It yields the protein CASSLALSRGGETNEKLFF.

V usage is TRBV5-5 and J usage is TRBJ1-6; 8 bases line up with TRBD1. From germline, CDR1 is SGHKS and CDR2 YYEKEE (reference sequence). The CDR3 length is 17 residues. V shed 4 bases and J 9 bases; nucleotides not matched to a gene: 15. The CDR3 nucleotides are TGTGCCAGCAGCCGTCCGGACAGGGAAAGCTCAGGTTCACCCCTCCACTTT. Protein sequence: CASSRPDRESSGSPLHF.

The V and J genes are TRBV10-1 and TRBJ2-1, with D possibly TRBD1 on 5 matching bases. V shed 2 bases and J shed 9 bases, with 11 bases lying between them. CDR1 is WNHNN, CDR2 SYGVQD, per germline (reference sequence). This CDR3 is 13 amino acids long. The chain's CDR3 is CASSEGPQGEQFF. DNA of the CDR3: TGCGCCAGCAGTGAGGGGCCGCAGGGTGAGCAGTTCTTC.

The genes are TRBV4-1 and TRBJ2-5, with 7 positions matching TRBD2. CDR1 and CDR2 from the germline V gene are MGHRA and YSYEKL. The V and J ends lost 6 bases and 2 bases, in that order; junction bases with no gene match: 9. The CDR3 runs to 15 residues. The CDR3 DNA is TGCGCCAGCAGGCCCGAGCCGGGAGGACAAGAGACCCAGTACTTC. Its translation: CASRPEPGGQETQYF.

This chain uses TRBV19 with TRBJ1-1; D is undetermined. The CDR3 consists of 13 residues. Germline CDR1 reads LNHDA; CDR2 reads SQIVND (reference sequence). V was shortened by 1 base and J by 3 bases, with 6 bases between the two germline ends. CDR3 loop: CASSIVYYTEAFF. The CDR3 DNA sequence: TGTGCCAGTAGTATAGTATACTACACTGAAGCTTTCTTT. Together with reference TRBV19 and TRBJ1-1, the CDR3 gives the full variable domain: DGGITQSPKYLFRKEGQNVTLSCEQNLNHDAMYWYRQDPGQGLRLIYYSQIVNDFQKGDIAEGYSVSREKKESFPLTVTSAQKNPTAFYLCASSIVYYTEAFFGQGTRLTVV.

The chain couples TRBV19 to TRBJ1-1; the D is unclear. There are 15 residues in the CDR3. V lost 0 bases to trimming and J lost 1 base, with 9 bases between them. Germline V gene lookup returns CDR1 LNHDA and CDR2 SQIVND (reference sequence). The CDR3: CASSIDVQTNTEAFF. The DNA of the CDR3 is TGTGCCAGTAGTATAGACGTACAAACGAACACTGAAGCTTTCTTT.

The chain carries TRBV7-6 and TRBJ2-2, with D possibly being TRBD1 (5 bases). Looked up from germline, CDR1 is SGHVS and CDR2 is FNYEAQ. The CDR3 is made up of 14 amino acids. V was pared by 4 bases and J by 6 bases, with 12 bases between. The CDR3 DNA sequence: TGTGCCAGCAGCTGGGGCGGTGACGCCGGGGAGCTGTTTTTT. Its translation: CASSWGGDAGELFF.

This CDR3 reads CASSKGTAEQYF. CDR3 nucleotide sequence: TGTGCCAGCAGCAAGGGGACAGCCGAGCAGTACTTC. The rearrangement links TRBV7-8 to TRBJ2-7; 7 nucleotides align to TRBD1. Germline V lookup: CDR1 SGHVS, CDR2 FQNEAQ. The CDR3 contains 12 residues. V shed 5 bases, J shed 6 bases, and the junction held 4 bases outside the gene matches.

This rearrangement joins TRBV7-9 to TRBJ2-2; TRBD2 might be the D (5 bases). This CDR3 contains 16 residues. CDR1 and CDR2 (germline): SEHNR, FQNEAQ (reference sequence). V lost 2 bases to trimming and J lost 1 base, with 11 bases between them. The CDR3 loop reads CASSLFGMMNTGELFF. In DNA, the CDR3 is TGTGCCAGCAGCTTATTCGGGATGATGAACACCGGGGAGCTGTTTTTT.

This chain links TRBV7-2 with TRBJ1-5, with D possibly being TRBD1 (6 bases). The CDR3 loop spans 17 amino acids. The germline V gene encodes CDR1 SGHTA and CDR2 FQGNSA. Deletions cut 7 bases from V and 8 bases from J, with 27 bases between. The CDR3 bases are TGTGCCAGCATCATAACGGGGTTGGCAGGGGCTTCTAAGCCCCAGCATTTT. Translation gives CASIITGLAGASKPQHF.